Listed here are 21 T cell receptor beta chains from one sample, sequenced in a study of shared clonotypes between healthy human individuals. It was CD45RO-negative cells, positively selected for CCR7, that made up naive CD8 cells, with terminally differentiated effector memory CD45RA+ cells excluded. Repertoires were generated with immunoSEQ multiplex PCR, while TCRdb's copy carries only in-frame clones and drops some. The sample contains about 2.1 million clones, roughly 93% of which appear only once. Sequencing was performed on naive CD8+ T cells from PBMCs. All receptors come from a young man in good health. Some clones in this sample may be carry-over from other donors' samples.

The chain uses TRBV5-1 and TRBJ1-5, with a possible D match to TRBD1 (6 bases). The germline V and J ends were trimmed by 5 bases and 0 bases, with 18 bases remaining between them. This CDR3 has 17 amino acids. Germline assignment: CDR1 SGHRS and CDR2 YFSETQ. CDR3 sequence (DNA): TGCGCCAGCAGAATATTTGTGAAGGGGGATAGCAATCAGCCCCAGCATTTT. Amino acids: CASRIFVKGDSNQPQHF.

The rearrangement uses TRBV13 and TRBJ2-5, with D uncertain. The CDR3 is 14 amino acids. The germline V and J ends were trimmed by 0 bases and 3 bases, with 8 bases remaining between them. Germline lookup yields CDR1 PRHDT and CDR2 FYEKMQ (reference sequence). CDR3: CASSLGVREETQYF. Written as DNA, the CDR3 is TGTGCCAGCAGCTTAGGAGTGAGAGAAGAGACCCAGTACTTC.

The V gene is TRBV28, the J gene TRBJ2-5; D is unresolved. Trimming pared 7 bases from V and 1 base from J, leaving 10 bases between. The CDR3 runs to 13 residues. Germline CDR1 MDHEN, CDR2 SYDVKM. In DNA, the CDR3 is TGTGCCAGCACCTCCCCGGGCCAAGAGACCCAGTACTTC. Translated, it gives CASTSPGQETQYF.

The chain is built from TRBV6-6 and TRBJ1-1; perhaps TRBD1 as D (5 bases). With 2 bases removed from V and 3 bases from J, the gap between germline ends came to 16 bases. Germline CDR1 MNHNY, CDR2 SVGAGI (reference sequence). CDR3 length: 16 residues. CDR3 region: CASSYGRGLRDTEAFF. The CDR3 DNA is TGTGCCAGCAGTTACGGAAGGGGCTTAAGGGACACTGAAGCTTTCTTT.

The chain links TRBV5-8 to TRBJ2-7; TRBD1 matches 7 bases. The germline gives CDR1 SGHTS, CDR2 YDEGEE. V dropped 5 bases and J dropped 3; count of bases not matched to a gene: 5. The CDR3 length is 13 residues. The chain's CDR3 is CASRNTGVYEQYF. The CDR3, as DNA: TGTGCCAGCAGGAATACAGGGGTCTACGAGCAGTACTTC.

The V call is TRBV14, the J call TRBJ2-7; 8 positions agree with TRBD1. CDR1 is SGHDN and CDR2 is FVKESK in the germline V gene. J lost 3 bases, V lost 1 base, and 14 bases had no gene match. The CDR3 has 18 residues. The CDR3 sequence: CASSQGAGSRTGYYEQYF. The CDR3 DNA follows: TGTGCCAGCAGCCAAGGGGCTGGCTCCAGGACAGGGTACTACGAGCAGTACTTC. Full variable domain (outside the CDR3, taken from reference TRBV14 and TRBJ2-7): EAGVTQFPSHSVIEKGQTVTLRCDPISGHDNLYWYRRVMGKEIKFLLHFVKESKQDESGMPNNRFLAERTGGTYSTLKVQPAELEDSGVYFCASSQGAGSRTGYYEQYFGPGTRLTVT.

On this clone itself: The identical CDR3 is also encoded by other nucleotide sequences in the sample. This chain joins TRBV9 and TRBJ1-1, with D unclear. The CDR3 totals 14 residues. Trimming stripped 0 bases from V and 0 bases from J, with 6 bases between. Germline assignment: CDR1 SGDLS and CDR2 YYNGEE. The CDR3 here is CASSVVGLNTEAFF. CDR3 nucleotide sequence: TGTGCCAGCAGCGTAGTGGGGTTGAACACTGAAGCTTTCTTT.

This chain joins TRBV28 and TRBJ1-1, with 7 bases identical to TRBD1. The V gene's germline CDR1 is MDHEN and CDR2 SYDVKM. The CDR3 has 17 amino acids. Losses at the gene ends were 2 bases for V and 6 bases for J; bases not matched to a gene: 15. The CDR3 DNA reads as TGTGCCAGCAGTTTACGCCCCCCGACAGGGAGGCGGTCTGAAGCTTTCTTT. It yields the protein CASSLRPPTGRRSEAFF.

The gene calls are TRBV5-1 and TRBJ2-7; D is unresolved. Germline V gene lookup returns CDR1 SGHRS and CDR2 YFSETQ. CDR3 length equals 14 residues. V was cut by 2 bases and J by 2 bases, with 11 bases left in between. The CDR3 DNA reads TGCGCCAGCAGCTTAGCCCGGCCCCCCTACGAGCAGTACTTC. This gives the protein CASSLARPPYEQYF.

V is TRBV27 and J is TRBJ1-5, with 7 bases fitting TRBD1. The V gene end was trimmed by 2 bases and the J gene end by 6 bases; junction bases not matched to a gene: 10. Germline CDR1 MNHEY, CDR2 SMNVEV (reference sequence). The CDR3 is 16 amino acids. The CDR3 sequence: CASSLRGGDSLQPQHF. The DNA of the CDR3 is TGTGCCAGCAGTTTACGTGGGGGGGACAGCCTTCAGCCCCAGCATTTT.

The J gene is TRBJ1-6, the V gene TRBV7-9; TRBD1 aligns across 9 bases. The CDR3 is 15 residues long. Germline trimming cut 2 bases from V and 7 bases from J; bases unmatched to any gene: 3. Per germline, CDR1 SEHNR and CDR2 FQNEAQ (reference sequence). The chain's CDR3 is CASSLTGTGNSPLHF. For the CDR3, the DNA is TGTGCCAGCAGCTTAACCGGGACAGGGAATTCACCCCTCCACTTT.

The chain is built from TRBV4-1 and TRBJ2-7; 7 bases agree with TRBD2. Germline assignment: CDR1 MGHRA and CDR2 YSYEKL. This CDR3 has 19 amino acids. V was clipped by 4 bases and J by 1 base; unmatched bases: 19. CDR3 in DNA: TGCGCCAGCAGCCGGACCGACGCCACCTATAGCGGGTTATCCTACGAGCAGTACTTC. It translates to CASSRTDATYSGLSYEQYF.

The chain links TRBV19 to TRBJ2-7; 8 positions agree with TRBD2. V gave up 6 bases and J gave up 1 base; unmatched junction bases: 8. In germline, CDR1 is LNHDA, CDR2 SQIVND (reference sequence). The CDR3 covers 15 residues. This CDR3 is CASSASAGASYEQYF. The CDR3 DNA is TGTGCCAGTAGCGCCTCAGCGGGAGCTTCCTACGAGCAGTACTTC.

To note about this clone: The sample holds other DNA sequences that translate to the same CDR3. The genes are TRBV27 and TRBJ2-7; 7 nucleotides agree with TRBD1. Trimming at V came to 0 bases and at J to 2 bases, leaving 1 base not matched to a gene. Germline CDR1 and CDR2: MNHEY and SMNVEV (reference sequence). The CDR3 is made up of 14 amino acids. The CDR3 sequence is CASSLSRGPYEQYF. In nucleotides, the CDR3 is TGTGCCAGCAGTTTATCAAGGGGGCCCTACGAGCAGTACTTC.

In this sample, this clone turned up once. The V gene is TRBV11-2, the J gene TRBJ2-7; D not resolved. Trimming cost V 5 bases and J 2 bases, with 22 bases left between them. The germline gives CDR1 SGHAT, CDR2 FQNNGV. This CDR3 spans 17 amino acids. The CDR3 nucleotides are TGTGCCAGCAGCCCTAGGCCAGCCCCGCAGGCCACCTACGAGCAGTACTTC. It translates to CASSPRPAPQATYEQYF. Full variable domain (missing parts from reference TRBV11-2 and TRBJ2-7): EAGVAQSPRYKIIEKRQSVAFWCNPISGHATLYWYQQILGQGPKLLIQFQNNGVVDDSQLPKDRFSAERLKGVDSTLKIQPAKLEDSAVYLCASSPRPAPQATYEQYFGPGTRLTVT.

The J gene is TRBJ2-7, the V gene TRBV13; 14 bases fit TRBD2. From germline, CDR1 is PRHDT and CDR2 FYEKMQ (reference sequence). CDR3 length: 15 amino acids. The V gene end was trimmed by 5 bases and the J gene end by 3 bases; junction bases not matched to a gene: 3. CDR3 loop: CASSTGLAGGYEQYF. The DNA of the CDR3 is TGTGCCAGCAGCACCGGACTAGCGGGAGGCTACGAGCAGTACTTC.

This clone is a singleton in its sample. Distinct nucleotide sequences in the sample also encode this CDR3. The chain couples TRBV7-9 to TRBJ2-7, with 7 bases aligning to TRBD1. The CDR3 length is 15 residues. The V gene end was trimmed by 3 bases and the J gene end by 0 bases; junction bases not matched to a gene: 5. Germline CDR1 SEHNR, CDR2 FQNEAQ (reference sequence). CDR3 loop: CASSLAQGDSYEQYF. For the CDR3, the DNA is TGTGCCAGCAGCTTGGCCCAGGGGGACTCCTACGAGCAGTACTTC.

This rearrangement joins TRBV2 to TRBJ2-7, with 9 bases identical to TRBD1. Germline lookup yields CDR1 SNHLY and CDR2 FYNNEI. The CDR3 sequence is 16 residues long. V shed 5 bases and J 4 bases; nucleotides not matched to a gene: 12. CDR3 in amino acids: CASSNTKQGARYEQYF. CDR3 DNA: TGTGCCAGCAGTAATACGAAACAGGGGGCTAGGTACGAGCAGTACTTC.

V gene TRBV5-1 combines with J gene TRBJ2-2, with TRBD1 matching 9 bases. Trimming removed 3 bases from V and 6 bases from J; junction bases left unmatched: 6. Germline CDR1 is SGHRS and CDR2 is YFSETQ. The CDR3 has 15 amino acids. CDR3 sequence: CASSWEDRGSGELFF. The CDR3 DNA reads as TGCGCCAGCAGCTGGGAGGACAGGGGTTCCGGGGAGCTGTTTTTT. Combining the CDR3 with reference TRBV5-1 and TRBJ2-2 gives the whole variable domain KAGVTQTPRYLIKTRGQQVTLSCSPISGHRSVSWYQQTPGQGLQFLFEYFSETQRNKGNFPGRFSGRQFSNSRSEMNVSTLELGDSALYLCASSWEDRGSGELFFGEGSRLTVL.

The chain combines TRBV6-6 with TRBJ2-3; TRBD2 agrees at 11 bases. This CDR3 comprises 16 residues. J was trimmed by 4 bases and V by 5 bases; bases with no gene match: 8. Germline-derived CDR1 and CDR2 are MNHNY and SVGAGI (reference sequence). In DNA form, the CDR3 reads TGTGCCAGCAGTACCCCTAGCGGGAGGCGGGCAGATACGCAGTATTTT. Amino acids: CASSTPSGRRADTQYF.

This clone showed up just once. DNA for the CDR3: TGTGCCAGCAGTGACGGCGGGACGCGGTATGAGCAGTTCTTC. Translation: CASSDGGTRYEQFF. The J gene is TRBJ2-1, the V gene TRBV6-1; D perhaps matches TRBD2 (6 bases). CDR3 length equals 14 residues. Trimming left V 3 bases short and J 8 bases short, with 14 bases between. Germline CDR1 reads MNHNS; CDR2 reads SASEGT.